The rows below give T cell receptor beta chains drawn from one sample of a study of blood T cells in healthy people across ages. TCRdb analysed the 5' RACE reads with MiXCR anew, one entry per CDR3 protein. The table shows 600,000 to 650,000 distinct CDR3 sequences, with under 70% occurring only once. Material for sequencing was blood. Receptors were obtained from a man aged 55 to 70 in good health. CDR3s include the opening cysteine and the closing phenylalanine or tryptophan. D genes are given only for firm matches. Clone size is not always given. Where it is, it says once, few, many or a class for expanded clones.

size: once; D: -; V: TRBV6-5; J: TRBJ2-7; DNA: TGTGCCAGCTCATACAGGGAGACGTACGAGCAGTACTTC; CDR3: CASSYRETYEQYF
size: many; D: TRBD2; V: TRBV29-1; J: TRBJ2-5; DNA: TGCAGCGTAACGCCGGGACTAGCGGGGATTCAAGAGACCCAGTACTTC; CDR3: CSVTPGLAGIQETQYF
size: -; D: -; V: TRBV2; J: TRBJ1-2; DNA: TGTGCCAGCAGTGAAGGACAAGACTATGGCTACACCTTC; CDR3: CASSEGQDYGYTF
size: -; D: TRBD1; V: TRBV20-1; J: TRBJ1-5; DNA: TGCAGTGCTAGATGGACAGGGGATGGCAATCAGCCCCAGCATTTT; CDR3: CSARWTGDGNQPQHF
size: -; D: TRBD2; V: TRBV2; J: TRBJ2-1; DNA: TGTGCCAGCAGTGACCCTCTAGCGGGGGGTTACAATGAGCAGTTCTTC; CDR3: CASSDPLAGGYNEQFF
size: -; D: -; V: TRBV28; J: TRBJ2-7; DNA: TGTGCCAGCAGCACCAAACTGGGGCCGTACTTC; CDR3: CASSTKLGPYF
size: few; D: TRBD1; V: TRBV5-1; J: TRBJ1-2; DNA: TGCGCCAGCAGCTTCGGCGGGACAGGCGTACACAACTATGGCTACACCTTC; CDR3: CASSFGGTGVHNYGYTF
size: few; D: TRBD1; V: TRBV15; J: TRBJ2-1; DNA: TGTGCCACCAGCAGAGGTTCCTTGGGACAGTCCTACAATGAGCAGTTCTTC; CDR3: CATSRGSLGQSYNEQFF
size: -; D: -; V: TRBV11-2; J: TRBJ1-2; DNA: TGTGCCAGCAGCTTAGTAGGGACCAGACTCCTCAACTATGGCTACACCTTC; CDR3: CASSLVGTRLLNYGYTF
size: few; D: TRBD2; V: TRBV28; J: TRBJ2-4; DNA: TGTGCCAGCAGTGATAGCGGGGGGGAAGCCAAAAACATTCAGTACTTC; CDR3: CASSDSGGEAKNIQYF